Presented here are 11 T cell receptor beta chains from one specimen sequenced in a study of blood T cell repertoires in COVID-19. Assay used: immunoSEQ multiplex PCR; TCRdb lists only in-frame clones, some missing. The table lists 200,000 to 250,000 clones, around 81% of them singletons. The sequenced material came from peripheral blood. The receptors here all came from a woman aged 70 to 79 with acute or convalescent COVID-19.

V and J are TRBV11-2 and TRBJ2-4; TRBD1 aligns across 8 bases. Losses at the gene ends were 1 base for V and 4 bases for J; bases not matched to a gene: 3. The CDR3 length is 15 residues. Per the germline V gene, CDR1 is SGHAT and CDR2 is FQNNGV. The CDR3 bases are TGTGCCAGCAGCTTAGTGGACAGGGCAAAAAACATTCAGTACTTC. This encodes CASSLVDRAKNIQYF.

The CDR3 region has the DNA TGTGCCAGCAGCCCGATGGGACAGAGGAACACTGAAGCTTTCTTT. It yields the protein CASSPMGQRNTEAFF. V and J are TRBV3-1 (or the pseudogene TRBV3-2) and TRBJ1-1; 7 nucleotides agree with TRBD1. The germline CDR1 and CDR2 sequences are LGHDT and YNNKEL (reference sequence). CDR3 length: 15 amino acids. The V segment lost 4 bases and the J segment 1 base; nucleotides outside the gene matches: 6.

This clone was found once. The rearrangement links TRBV3-1 (or the pseudogene TRBV3-2) to TRBJ2-5; 10 bases map to TRBD2. V shed 4 bases and J 5 bases; nucleotides not matched to a gene: 4. CDR1 and CDR2 from the germline V gene are LGHDT and YNNKEL (reference sequence). The CDR3 has 14 amino acids. DNA for the CDR3: TGTGCCAGCAGCCTAAGCGGGGGGGCCGAGACCCAGTACTTC. Its protein product is CASSLSGGAETQYF.

The chain joins TRBV11-3 to TRBJ2-5, with D hard to call. Trimming took 5 bases from V and 1 from J, leaving 8 bases between them. From germline, CDR1 is SGHNT and CDR2 YENEEA. CDR3 size: 13 residues. DNA of the CDR3: TGTGCCAGCAGCCCTTCGTTCCAAGAGACCCAGTACTTC. Translation: CASSPSFQETQYF.

V gene TRBV7-2 combines with J gene TRBJ1-1; 8 bases are shared with TRBD1. The CDR3 is 14 amino acids. V lost 3 bases to trimming and J lost 5 bases; unmatched junction nucleotides: 5. The germline V gene encodes CDR1 SGHTA and CDR2 FQGNSA. The CDR3 protein is CASSFAGGETEAFF. CDR3 in DNA: TGTGCCAGCAGCTTTGCAGGGGGCGAAACTGAAGCTTTCTTT.

The V call is TRBV24-1, the J call TRBJ2-7; maybe TRBD1 (5 bases). The V end lost 7 bases, the J end lost 3 bases, and 12 bases lay between the germline ends. The CDR3 covers 13 residues. In germline, CDR1 is KGHDR, CDR2 SFDVKD. Here the CDR3 DNA reads TGTGCCACCAGCAGCCGGCAGGGCTACGAGCAGTACTTC. It encodes CATSSRQGYEQYF.

The V gene is TRBV2, the J gene TRBJ1-2, with D uncertain. V was shortened by 7 bases and J by 4 bases, with 19 bases between the two germline ends. CDR3 size: 15 residues. The germline V gene has CDR1 SNHLY and CDR2 FYNNEI. CDR3 in amino acids: CASIRSRAEGYGYTF. The CDR3 nucleotides are TGTGCCAGCATTCGGTCGCGGGCGGAGGGCTATGGCTACACCTTC.

The chain uses TRBV10-2 and TRBJ1-2; D possibly corresponds to TRBD1 (5 bases). The germline V gene encodes CDR1 WSHSY and CDR2 SAAADI. V lost 6 bases and J lost 2, with 19 bases in between. The CDR3 has 16 amino acids. The CDR3 region has the DNA TGCGCCAGCAGGGAGACCGGGGGGAAATTCAACTATGGCTACACCTTC. Amino acid sequence: CASRETGGKFNYGYTF.

The chain uses TRBV12-5 and TRBJ1-1; a possible D gene is TRBD1 (6 bases). CDR3 size: 14 residues. Germline V gene sequence: CDR1 LGHNT, CDR2 FRNRAP. The V and J ends lost 7 bases and 7 bases respectively, with 19 bases between them. This CDR3 reads CASANPQTGHEAFF. The CDR3 nucleotides read TGTGCTAGTGCCAACCCCCAGACAGGTCATGAAGCTTTCTTT.

About this clone: Other DNA sequences in the sample encode the same CDR3. The gene calls are TRBV7-2 and TRBJ2-3; 8 bases are a match to TRBD2. Looked up from germline, CDR1 is SGHTA and CDR2 is FQGNSA. The J segment lost 3 bases and the V segment lost 1 base, leaving 6 bases of the junction unmatched. CDR3 length: 16 residues. CDR3 loop: CASSLVLGGATDTQYF. In nucleotides, the CDR3 is TGTGCCAGCAGCTTAGTACTCGGGGGGGCTACAGATACGCAGTATTTT.

The chain joins TRBV5-4 to TRBJ2-7; maybe TRBD2 (6 bases). The CDR3 covers 13 residues. Trimming removed 4 bases at V and 0 bases at J, with 8 bases between. Germline CDR1 reads SGHNT; CDR2 reads YYREEE (reference sequence). CDR3 loop: CASSPEGSYEQYF. The CDR3 DNA follows: TGTGCCAGCAGCCCGGAGGGCTCCTACGAGCAGTACTTC.